This T cell receptor (beta chain) was identified in a study of blood T cell repertoires in COVID-19. Study summary: From the United States, Italy and Spain came samples of acute and convalescent COVID-19. PBMCs, B-cell-depleted T cells, or T cells provided the cDNA or gDNA that made up the material.

As handled by the study authors: How many nucleated cells were present was estimated from reference gene primer amplification. Method: immunoSEQ multiplex PCR; TCRdb's copy keeps in-frame clones and lacks some. V, J and clone size were drawn from that table, and D and trimming were deduced from the DNA. The sample holds tens of thousands of clones, about 81% seen once. This CDR3 has 13 residues. Germline CDR1 SGHRS, CDR2 YFSETQ. The V gene lost 2 bases and the J gene lost 6 bases, with 12 bases spanning the gap. Sequencing was performed on peripheral blood. This rearrangement joins TRBV5-1 to TRBJ2-7; no definite D call. The origin of this receptor is a woman between 65 and 79 years old with COVID-19, enrolled during active disease. The CDR3 spells CASSFPMTGEQYF. The CDR3 region has the DNA TGCGCCAGCAGCTTTCCCATGACGGGCGAGCAGTACTTC.